Presented here are 11 T cell receptor beta chains from one specimen sequenced in a study of PD-1 blockade in classical Hodgkin lymphoma. The assay was immunoSEQ multiplex PCR, and TCRdb's table has in-frame clones only and misses some. Of fewer than 100,000 clones listed, roughly 92% were seen once; the top ten hold less than 3.5%. All patients relapsed after autologous stem cell transplantation, and brentuximab vedotin exposure varied. The sequencing here drew on peripheral blood mononuclear cells (PBMCs), taken at baseline. These TCRs come from a human donor with classical Hodgkin lymphoma.

The rearrangement uses TRBV5-1 and TRBJ1-1; possible D gene TRBD1, 6 bases. Trimming shortened V by 0 bases and J by 0 bases, and 12 bases separated the two germline ends. The CDR3 extends over 16 amino acids. Per the germline V gene, CDR1 is SGHRS and CDR2 is YFSETQ. The DNA of the CDR3 is TGCGCCAGCAGCTTGGCGCAGGGGAGGGTGAACACTGAAGCTTTCTTT. Translated: CASSLAQGRVNTEAFF. The whole variable domain, filled in from reference TRBV5-1 and TRBJ1-1, reads KAGVTQTPRYLIKTRGQQVTLSCSPISGHRSVSWYQQTPGQGLQFLFEYFSETQRNKGNFPGRFSGRQFSNSRSEMNVSTLELGDSALYLCASSLAQGRVNTEAFFGQGTRLTVV.

The chain joins TRBV18 to TRBJ2-1; 8 bases align to TRBD1. The CDR3 extends over 16 amino acids. Germline assignment: CDR1 KGHSH and CDR2 LQKENI. V shed 0 bases, J shed 6 bases, and the junction held 7 bases outside the gene matches. The CDR3 here is CASSPPRQGTVNEQFF. In DNA, the CDR3 is TGTGCCAGCTCACCACCCCGACAGGGGACGGTCAATGAGCAGTTCTTC.

The chain couples TRBV29-1 to TRBJ1-2, with D possibly TRBD1 on 5 matching bases. Germline V gene data show CDR1 as SQVTM and CDR2 as ANQGSEA. Trimming pared 7 bases from V and 2 bases from J, leaving 17 bases between. CDR3 length: 14 amino acids. CDR3 coding DNA: TGCAGCGCGAAGGGGAGGGGAGGAAACTATGGCTACACCTTC. This gives the protein CSAKGRGGNYGYTF.

This clone is a singleton in its sample. The V and J genes are TRBV5-4 and TRBJ2-3; 13 bases align to TRBD2. Germline loops: CDR1 SGHNT, CDR2 YYREEE (reference sequence). Trimming at V came to 3 bases and at J to 4 bases, leaving 5 bases not matched to a gene. The CDR3 is 16 amino acids. The CDR3 region is CASSSGLAGAADTQYF. For the CDR3, the DNA is TGTGCCAGCAGCTCTGGACTAGCGGGAGCCGCAGATACGCAGTATTTT. Combining the CDR3 with reference TRBV5-4 and TRBJ2-3 gives the whole variable domain ETGVTQSPTHLIKTRGQQVTLRCSSQSGHNTVSWYQQALGQGPQFIFQYYREEENGRGNFPPRFSGLQFPNYSSELNVNALELDDSALYLCASSSGLAGAADTQYFGPGTRLTVL.

The rearrangement links TRBV5-6 to TRBJ2-5; TRBD2 aligns across 8 bases. The V segment lost 5 bases and the J segment 4 bases; nucleotides outside the gene matches: 10. The CDR3 runs to 15 residues. The V gene's germline CDR1 is SGHDT and CDR2 YYEEEE. CDR3 DNA: TGTGCCAGCAGTACCCTAGCGGGCCCGTCAGAGACCCAGTACTTC. This encodes CASSTLAGPSETQYF.

The chain employs TRBV6-5 and TRBJ2-3; the match to TRBD1 covers 10 bases. Per the germline V gene, CDR1 is MNHEY and CDR2 is SVGAGI. The V segment lost 2 bases and the J segment 1 base; nucleotides outside the gene matches: 3. The length of the CDR3 is 16 residues. CDR3 nucleotides: TGTGCCAGCAGTTACCTCGGACAGGGGGGCACAGATACGCAGTATTTT. Translating gives CASSYLGQGGTDTQYF.

CDR3 DNA: TGCGCCAGCAGTGAGTACAGGGAGGACGAAAAACTGTTTTTT. Translating it yields CASSEYREDEKLFF. The chain recombines TRBV10-1 with TRBJ1-4; tentative D call: TRBD1 (6 bases). Germline-derived CDR1 and CDR2 are WNHNN and SYGVQD (reference sequence). The CDR3 runs 14 residues. The ends were cut back, 1 base at V and 8 bases at J, with 11 bases in the middle.

The rearrangement links TRBV6-5 to TRBJ2-1; 9 bases match TRBD2. Germline-derived CDR1 and CDR2 are MNHEY and SVGAGI. With 7 bases clipped from V and 1 base from J, the junction kept 5 bases outside the gene matches. The CDR3 totals 15 residues. CDR3: CASNGLAGSYNEQFF. For the CDR3, the DNA is TGTGCCAGCAACGGGCTAGCGGGATCCTACAATGAGCAGTTCTTC.

The chain couples TRBV30 to TRBJ2-7; 7 positions match TRBD1. The germline V gene encodes CDR1 GTSNPN and CDR2 SVGIG (reference sequence). Germline trimming cut 3 bases from V and 6 bases from J; bases unmatched to any gene: 8. The CDR3 has 13 residues. The CDR3 region is CAWRISDRSEQYF. The CDR3 DNA reads TGTGCCTGGAGGATATCGGACAGGAGCGAGCAGTACTTC.

The chain couples TRBV28 to TRBJ2-5; a possible D gene is TRBD1 (6 bases). Trimming pared 5 bases from V and 1 base from J, leaving 14 bases between. Germline V CDR1 and CDR2: MDHEN, SYDVKM. The CDR3 extends over 15 amino acids. CDR3 loop: CASSIQQGLQETQYF. For the CDR3, the DNA is TGTGCCAGCAGTATCCAGCAGGGGCTCCAAGAGACCCAGTACTTC.

This chain links TRBV7-8 with TRBJ2-5, with TRBD2 as a possible D gene (5 bases). The CDR3 covers 14 residues. V lost 5 bases and J lost 4, with 14 bases in between. CDR1 is SGHVS, CDR2 FQNEAQ, per germline. In DNA form, the CDR3 reads TGTGCCAGCAGCCCTCTTTCGGCGGGAGAGACCCAGTACTTC. Protein: CASSPLSAGETQYF.